Shown below are 7 T cell receptor beta chains from a single sample sequenced in a study of blood T cells in healthy people across ages. Then a second PCR, running roughly 7 to 11 cycles, was carried out with a sample-barcoded 5' primer and a J-beta primer mix. TCRdb independently ran MiXCR on the 5' RACE reads; one entry per CDR3 protein. This sample has roughly 1,500,000 distinct CDR3 sequences; about 31% occur once, and the top ten carry about 10%. Sequences were obtained from blood. Every receptor here comes from a woman in her thirties in good health.

The count of this clonotype is one. Being one base from a much bigger clone, this may be a read error. The rearrangement links TRBV29-1 to TRBJ2-5; perhaps TRBD2 as D (5 bases). From germline, CDR1 is SQVTM and CDR2 ANQGSEA. Trimming left V 8 bases short and J 1 base short, with 23 bases between. CDR3 size: 16 residues. The CDR3 bases are TGCAGCACATTCGGTGCCTTGGACTCATTCCAAGAGACCCAGTACTTC. It translates to CSTFGALDSFQETQYF.

The rearrangement uses TRBV10-3 and TRBJ2-3, with D unclear. The CDR3 sequence is 13 residues long. V lost 0 bases and J 4 bases, leaving 5 bases between the germline ends. Germline CDR1 and CDR2: ENHRY and SYGVKD. CDR3 region: CAISESVPDTQYF. CDR3 DNA: TGTGCCATCAGTGAGTCGGTCCCAGATACGCAGTATTTT.

Note on this clonotype: A junction end diverges from the germline sequence, so it may reflect a read error. The J gene is TRBJ2-3, the V gene TRBV10-3, with 7 bases aligning to TRBD2. In germline, CDR1 is ENHRY, CDR2 SYGVKD. The CDR3 sequence is 16 residues long. The CDR3 coding sequence is TGTGCCATCGGTGAGTCGGCGTCTAGCGGACTAGATACGCAGTATTTT. Amino acids: CAIGESASSGLDTQYF.

There are many counts of this clonotype. The genes are TRBV7-9 and TRBJ2-1; TRBD2 is a possible D gene (5 bases). CDR3 size: 13 residues. Deletions cut 11 bases from V and 7 bases from J, with 18 bases between. Germline CDR1 is SEHNR and CDR2 is FQNEAQ (reference sequence). This CDR3 reads CASSTRGLNEQFF. For the CDR3, the DNA is TGTGCCTCCTCAACCCGGGGATTGAATGAGCAGTTCTTC.

This clonotype has just a few counts. This sequence joins TRBV20-1 and TRBJ2-3, with 14 positions matching TRBD2. V was pared by 2 bases and J by 4 bases, with 5 bases of the junction left unmatched. In germline, CDR1 is DFQATT, CDR2 SNEGSKA (reference sequence). The CDR3 loop spans 16 amino acids. The CDR3: CSARPTTSGRADTQYF. Here the CDR3 DNA reads TGCAGTGCTAGACCTACGACTAGCGGGAGGGCAGATACGCAGTATTTT.

This clonotype was counted a few times. The chain's CDR3 is CSARVLGYNQPQHF. CDR3 DNA sequence: TGCAGTGCTAGAGTTTTGGGTTACAATCAGCCCCAGCATTTT. J is TRBJ1-5 and V is TRBV20-1; no definite D call. V was clipped by 1 base and J by 3 bases, with 10 bases between them. Germline loops: CDR1 DFQATT, CDR2 SNEGSKA (reference sequence). CDR3 length: 14 amino acids.

This clonotype was counted between two and nine times. This rearrangement joins TRBV4-2 to TRBJ2-5, with 7 nucleotides matching TRBD2. Germline CDR1 and CDR2: LGHNA and YNFKEQ. This CDR3 has 16 amino acids. The V gene end was trimmed by 0 bases and the J gene end by 3 bases; junction bases not matched to a gene: 7. Here the CDR3 DNA reads TGTGCCAGCAGCCAAGATATGAGCGGGACCGAAGAGACCCAGTACTTC. This encodes CASSQDMSGTEETQYF.